Listed below are T cell receptor beta chains from one sample, sequenced in a study of blood T cell repertoires in COVID-19. TCRdb's table, derived via immunoSEQ multiplex PCR, lists solely in-frame clones and lacks some. The sample carries about 180,000 clones, roughly 80% recorded once. The sequenced sample was PBMCs or T cells enriched from blood (not recorded which). Receptor source: a woman between 40 and 55 years old with acute COVID-19. CDR3s leave out the opening cysteine and the closing phenylalanine or tryptophan.

v_gene,CDR3aa
TRBV6-1,ASSEVGGDQPQH
TRBV7-2,ASSPTSGTYNEQF
TRBV6-4,ASRHPGVPSED
TRBV28,ASSLLQGTNEKLF
TRBV18,ASFLSGRSTGELF
TRBV29-1,SVVASGSSYNEQF
TRBV23-1,ASSQTSLGVTDNEQF
TRBV7-9,ASSLAAGDGTYEQY
TRBV19,ASNNRGLGLELF
TRBV7-8,ASSLDREIGYEQY
TRBV27,ASSHRGTVSGNTIY
TRBV7-8,ATSHHPGALPYEQY
TRBV5-4,ASSTGAGDYGYT
TRBV30,AWSYDSGYNEQF
TRBV9,ASSAGGGNYEQY
TRBV27,ASKVRGYEQY
TRBV6-5,ASSQRGGRGSEQF
TRBV27,ASSLGGWNTEAF
TRBV3-1/TRBV3-2,ASSQVAGETQY
TRBV2,ASSVTANYGYT
TRBV30,AWSALTGDEQF
TRBV5-1,ASTIPSGSDTDTQY
TRBV5-1,ASTSPGANVLT
TRBV10-3,AISATGSNSPLH
TRBV5-1,ASSLRGAQETQY
TRBV27,ASSLSLTEETQY
TRBV3-1/TRBV3-2,ASSQLNLRDSPLH
TRBV7-8,ASSRERKTVNQPQH
TRBV11-2,ASRVSGSTDTQY
TRBV6-5,ASNLAVGMNTEAF
TRBV5-5,ASSGRDQANTGELF
TRBV7-8,ASSLVILSSYNSPLH
TRBV6-1,ASSDRGGGSGNEQF